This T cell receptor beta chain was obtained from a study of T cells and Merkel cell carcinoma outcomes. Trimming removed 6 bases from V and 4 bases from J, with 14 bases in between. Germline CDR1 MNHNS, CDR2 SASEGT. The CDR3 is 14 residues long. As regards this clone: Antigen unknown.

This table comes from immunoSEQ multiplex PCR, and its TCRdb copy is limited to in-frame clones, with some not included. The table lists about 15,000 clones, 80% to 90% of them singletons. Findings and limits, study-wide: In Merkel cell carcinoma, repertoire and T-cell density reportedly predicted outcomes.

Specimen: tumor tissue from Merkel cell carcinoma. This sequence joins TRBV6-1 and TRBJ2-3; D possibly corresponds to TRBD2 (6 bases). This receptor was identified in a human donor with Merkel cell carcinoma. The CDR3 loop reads CASSDSGQSDTQYF. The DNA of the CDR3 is TGTGCCAGCAGCGATAGCGGTCAATCAGATACGCAGTATTTT.